The source of this TCR beta chain is a study of T cells in Graves' hyperthyroidism and ophthalmopathy. Study information: Upon initial diagnosis and before any treatment, peripheral blood was collected.

Study conclusions and caveats: The model anticipated ophthalmopathy a median around six months pre-onset. Blood samples included most of the expanded thyroid clonotypes exceeding 0.001.

Exclusion of patients followed from uncontrolled infection, other autoimmune disease, pregnancy or lactation. This clonotype appeared a few times. Its specificity is unknown. Regions amplified from RNA transcripts were the TCR beta CDR3 regions. The TCR CDR3 first-round RT-PCR relied on the HTBI primer set. TCRdb reanalysed the multiplex PCR reads using MiXCR and keeps one entry per CDR3 protein. The sample carries 550,000 to 600,000 distinct CDR3 sequences, 12% to 15% recorded once. The germline CDR1 and CDR2 sequences are MNHEY and SMNVEV (reference sequence). Germline trimming cut 5 bases from V and 7 bases from J; bases unmatched to any gene: 9. The CDR3 has 16 residues.

The sample taken for sequencing was blood. This sequence originates from a woman aged 18-29 years with Graves' ophthalmopathy. The rearrangement links TRBV27 to TRBJ2-1, with TRBD1 matching over 12 bases. For the CDR3, the DNA is TGTGCCAGCAGTGTCTTGGGGACAGGGGGCTGGAATGAGCAGTTCTTC. Protein sequence: CASSVLGTGGWNEQFF.